The 21 T cell receptor beta chains reported below all come from one sample, sequenced in a study of T cell repertoires in cytomegalovirus infection. TCRdb processed the reads anew with MiXCR; each CDR3 protein has one entry. The data hold approximately 170,000 distinct CDR3 sequences, with about a sixth observed a single time. Input material: CD8+ T cells from PBMCs. The receptors were gathered from a human donor in good health (CMV status not recorded). Some clones in this sample may be carry-over from other donors' samples.

At least ten counts were recorded for this clonotype. The chain recombines TRBV7-2 with TRBJ2-1; D might be TRBD2 (6 bases). Trimming pared 1 base from V and 8 bases from J, leaving 15 bases between. The CDR3 has 15 residues. Germline values: CDR1 SGHTA, CDR2 FQGNSA. The CDR3 loop is CASSLDGREVDEQFF. CDR3 nucleotide sequence: TGTGCCAGCAGCTTAGACGGCAGGGAGGTCGATGAGCAGTTCTTC.

This clonotype occurred a few times. This rearrangement joins TRBV29-1 to TRBJ2-2, with 8 positions matching TRBD1. Germline CDR1 SQVTM, CDR2 ANQGSEA. V trimming: 8 bases; J trimming: 3 bases; junction bases outside the gene matches: 5. This CDR3 comprises 13 residues. Here the CDR3 DNA reads TGCAGCCAGGACAGGGACGACACCGGGGAGCTGTTTTTT. Translating gives CSQDRDDTGELFF.

This clonotype came up a few times. This chain uses TRBV7-9 with TRBJ1-1, with 7 bases identical to TRBD1. The V segment lost 4 bases and the J segment 1 base; nucleotides outside the gene matches: 6. The CDR3 covers 15 residues. Germline CDR1 and CDR2: SEHNR and FQNEAQ (reference sequence). The CDR3 coding sequence is TGTGCCAGCAGCTCCCCGGACAGGAGGAACACTGAAGCTTTCTTT. This sequence encodes CASSSPDRRNTEAFF. The full variable domain, its missing parts supplied by reference TRBV7-9 and TRBJ1-1, is DTGVSQNPRHKITKRGQNVTFRCDPISEHNRLYWYRQTLGQGPEFLTYFQNEAQLEKSRLLSDRFSAERPKGSFSTLEIQRTEQGDSAMYLCASSSPDRRNTEAFFGQGTRLTVV.

J is TRBJ1-5 and V is TRBV20-1; 9 bases agree with TRBD1. The ends lost 6 bases at V and 2 bases at J; junction bases unmatched: 5. The CDR3 contains 14 residues. CDR1 and CDR2 from the germline V gene are DFQATT and SNEGSKA (reference sequence). Here the CDR3 reads CSAFTGGGNQPQHF. CDR3 sequence (DNA): TGCAGTGCCTTCACAGGGGGCGGCAATCAGCCCCAGCATTTT.

This chain uses TRBV14 with TRBJ2-6; D remains ambiguous. The germline V and J ends were trimmed by 3 bases and 0 bases, with 6 bases remaining between them. Germline CDR1 and CDR2: SGHDN and FVKESK. The CDR3 runs 15 residues. CDR3 protein: CASSQFYSGANVLTF. The CDR3 bases are TGTGCCAGCAGCCAGTTTTACTCTGGGGCCAACGTCCTGACTTTC.

V usage is TRBV27 and J usage is TRBJ2-3, with TRBD2 matching over 8 bases. V lost 2 bases to trimming and J lost 6 bases; unmatched junction nucleotides: 4. The CDR3 is 14 amino acids. Germline-derived CDR1 and CDR2 are MNHEY and SMNVEV (reference sequence). Here the CDR3 reads CASSLGLATDTQYF. Written as DNA, the CDR3 is TGTGCCAGCAGTTTAGGACTAGCAACGGATACGCAGTATTTT.

J is TRBJ1-1 and V is TRBV11-2; perhaps TRBD1 as D (6 bases). This CDR3 is built from 15 residues. Germline CDR1 reads SGHAT; CDR2 reads FQNNGV. Deletions cut 5 bases from V and 3 bases from J, with 16 bases between. The CDR3 spells CASSSHRAFDTEAFF. The CDR3 DNA reads as TGTGCCAGCAGCAGTCACAGGGCTTTCGACACTGAAGCTTTCTTT.

This clonotype was counted between two and nine times. This sequence joins TRBV6-2 or TRBV6-3 and TRBJ1-1; possible D gene TRBD1, 5 bases. The CDR3 is 17 amino acids. CDR1 and CDR2 (germline): MNHEY, SVGEGT. The V gene lost 2 bases and the J gene lost 2 bases, with 18 bases spanning the gap. The CDR3 reads CASSYIGVAAYNTEAFF. The CDR3 coding sequence is TGTGCCAGCAGTTACATAGGGGTCGCGGCATACAACACTGAAGCTTTCTTT.

The genes are TRBV28 and TRBJ2-7, with D possibly called TRBD1 or TRBD2 (5 bases each). Looked up from germline, CDR1 is MDHEN and CDR2 is SYDVKM. The V end was cut by 1 base, the J end by 5 bases, with 9 bases between. There are 13 residues in the CDR3. The CDR3 nucleotides read TGTGCCAGCAGTTTATATCGGGGCAACGAGCAGTACTTC. As protein: CASSLYRGNEQYF.

This clonotype was seen a handful of times. The chain uses TRBV5-5 and TRBJ2-7; maybe TRBD1 (6 bases). Germline lookup yields CDR1 SGHKS and CDR2 YYEKEE (reference sequence). The V gene lost 3 bases and the J gene lost 7 bases, with 23 bases spanning the gap. The CDR3 contains 16 residues. The CDR3 nucleotides read TGTGCCAGCAGCTCCGATGTCAGGGGCCTGCAGTGGGAGCAGTACTTC. This sequence encodes CASSSDVRGLQWEQYF.

V and J are TRBV7-8 and TRBJ1-5; maybe TRBD1 (6 bases). CDR1 is SGHVS and CDR2 is FQNEAQ in the germline V gene. CDR3 length: 17 amino acids. V was cut by 2 bases and J by 2 bases, with 16 bases left in between. The CDR3 sequence is CASSLSHREDGNQPQHF. DNA of the CDR3: TGTGCCAGCAGCTTAAGTCACAGGGAAGATGGCAATCAGCCCCAGCATTTT.

The chain has TRBV6-1 and TRBJ1-1; no firm D call. The V and J ends lost 6 bases and 1 base respectively, with 9 bases between them. CDR3 length: 13 amino acids. Germline CDR1 is MNHNS and CDR2 is SASEGT. The CDR3 sequence is CASSTPRNTEAFF. The CDR3 region has the DNA TGTGCCAGCAGCACGCCCAGGAACACTGAAGCTTTCTTT.

This clonotype was counted only a few times. The chain recombines TRBV7-9 with TRBJ1-1, with a tentative D call TRBD1 (6 bases). The CDR3 has 13 residues. Germline-derived CDR1 and CDR2 are SEHNR and FQNEAQ (reference sequence). V was trimmed by 5 bases and J by 3 bases, leaving 10 bases between them. The CDR3 sequence: CASSPPGDTEAFF. In nucleotides, the CDR3 is TGTGCCAGCAGCCCACCAGGGGACACTGAAGCTTTCTTT.

This clonotype was counted between two and nine times. The chain employs TRBV9 and TRBJ2-7, with 8 positions matching TRBD2. The CDR3 loop spans 17 amino acids. The trim removed 5 bases at V and 5 bases at J, leaving 18 bases unmatched. Germline CDR1 is SGDLS and CDR2 is YYNGEE. The CDR3 is CASSEKTAGVPLHEQYF. In nucleotides, the CDR3 is TGTGCCAGCAGTGAAAAGACAGCGGGAGTCCCCCTCCACGAGCAGTACTTC.

The rearrangement joins TRBV7-2 to TRBJ2-7; D might be TRBD2 (5 bases). Trimming cost V 4 bases and J 5 bases, with 15 bases left between them. The germline gives CDR1 SGHTA, CDR2 FQGNSA. CDR3 length: 14 amino acids. CDR3 in DNA: TGTGCCAGCAGCTCCCGGGGTGGGGTCGACGAGCAGTACTTC. It encodes CASSSRGGVDEQYF.

This clonotype came up a few times. CDR3 residues: CASSHRDGYTF. CDR3 DNA: TGTGCCAGCAGCCATAGGGATGGCTACACCTTC. This chain joins TRBV11-2 and TRBJ1-2; D unclear. V was cut by 5 bases and J by 6 bases, with 7 bases left in between. Germline V CDR1 and CDR2: SGHAT, FQNNGV. This CDR3 spans 11 amino acids.

The rearrangement uses TRBV25-1 and TRBJ2-7; D perhaps matches TRBD2 (5 bases). V lost 3 bases and J 3 bases, leaving 6 bases between the germline ends. The germline gives CDR1 MGHDK, CDR2 SYGVNS. The CDR3 has 12 residues. CDR3 sequence reads: CASSEDFYEQYF. Here the CDR3 DNA reads TGTGCCAGCAGTGAGGACTTCTACGAGCAGTACTTC.

Only a few counts were recorded for this clonotype. This chain links TRBV12-3 or TRBV12-4 with TRBJ2-7; 7 bases line up with TRBD1. V shed 7 bases and J 3 bases; nucleotides not matched to a gene: 9. This CDR3 is built from 14 residues. The CDR3 here is CASKMGDRVYEQYF. CDR3 nucleotide sequence: TGTGCCAGCAAAATGGGGGACAGAGTCTACGAGCAGTACTTC.

This clonotype was counted a few times. The chain uses TRBV12-3 or TRBV12-4 and TRBJ2-1; 8 bases align to TRBD2. This CDR3 comprises 14 residues. The V gene end was trimmed by 6 bases and the J gene end by 8 bases; junction bases not matched to a gene: 9. The CDR3 nucleotides are TGTGCCAGCAGAAGAGCGGGAGACCTGGATGAGCAGTTCTTC. Residues: CASRRAGDLDEQFF.

Judged by abundance, this clonotype is medium-sized. This rearrangement joins TRBV11-2 to TRBJ2-7, with D tentatively TRBD2 (5 bases). Germline CDR1 reads SGHAT; CDR2 reads FQNNGV. The germline V and J ends were trimmed by 8 bases and 3 bases, with 11 bases remaining between them. The CDR3 covers 12 residues. The CDR3 region has the DNA TGTGCCAGCCAAGAAGACTACTACGAGCAGTACTTC. Amino acids: CASQEDYYEQYF.

This clonotype showed up just a few times. This chain connects TRBV7-8 to TRBJ1-1; no reliable D call. Germline V gene data show CDR1 as SGHVS and CDR2 as FQNEAQ. The CDR3 is made up of 13 amino acids. V was cut by 1 base and J by 3 bases, with 6 bases left in between. CDR3 amino acids: CASSLGSDTEAFF. CDR3 sequence (DNA): TGTGCCAGCAGCTTAGGATCTGACACTGAAGCTTTCTTT.